The 27 T cell receptor beta chains below come from one sample, sequenced in a study of early T cells in non-severe SARS-CoV-2 infection. TCRdb reprocessed the 5' RACE reads via MiXCR and lists one record per CDR3 protein. Seen here are more than 45,000 distinct CDR3 sequences, 5.6% observed once, and the top ten hold approximately 6.3%. The sample taken for sequencing was whole blood. The receptor source for this set is an adult who was a healthcare worker with PCR-confirmed SARS-CoV-2 infection or an uninfected control (not recorded which).

This clonotype was detected only a few times. The chain has TRBV7-2 and TRBJ1-4, with D hard to call. Germline lookup yields CDR1 SGHTA and CDR2 FQGNSA. The CDR3 is 15 residues long. Trimming cost V 4 bases and J 0 bases, with 9 bases left between them. CDR3 coding DNA: TGTGCCAGCAGCTCCTACACTACAACTAATGAAAAACTGTTTTTT. Protein: CASSSYTTTNEKLFF.

This clonotype was detected ten times or more. This sequence joins TRBV6-5 and TRBJ2-2; D call uncertain. The CDR3 loop spans 15 amino acids. From germline, CDR1 is MNHEY and CDR2 SVGAGI. The ends were cut back, 0 bases at V and 0 bases at J, with 5 bases in the middle. The CDR3 sequence: CASSYSWANTGELFF. CDR3 coding DNA: TGTGCCAGCAGTTACTCATGGGCGAACACCGGGGAGCTGTTTTTT.

The table lists this clonotype with a few counts. The chain joins TRBV7-2 to TRBJ2-3; 10 nucleotides line up with TRBD2. Trimming removed 1 base from V and 6 bases from J; junction bases left unmatched: 7. Germline V lookup: CDR1 SGHTA, CDR2 FQGNSA. The CDR3 loop spans 16 amino acids. In DNA, the CDR3 is TGTGCCAGCAGCTTAGTGAGCGGGGGGGGCTGGGATACGCAGTATTTT. Amino acids: CASSLVSGGGWDTQYF.

There are many counts of this clonotype. The chain joins TRBV6-5 to TRBJ1-6; D not resolved. The CDR3 extends over 16 amino acids. CDR1 and CDR2 from the germline V gene are MNHEY and SVGAGI. Trimming took off 7 bases at V and 0 bases at J, with 13 bases between the two ends. The CDR3 protein is CASTSKRSSYNSPLHF. The CDR3 bases are TGTGCCAGCACCTCGAAGCGGAGCTCCTATAATTCACCCCTCCACTTT.

This clonotype was seen only a few times. The chain carries TRBV4-3 and TRBJ1-2; D gene unclear. This CDR3 has 14 residues. V was trimmed by 0 bases and J by 5 bases, leaving 10 bases between them. Germline CDR1 reads LGHNA; CDR2 reads YSLEER. CDR3 protein: CASSQEDGKYGYTF. The CDR3 nucleotides are TGCGCCAGCAGCCAAGAGGACGGCAAGTATGGCTACACCTTC.

This clonotype turned up a few times. The J gene is TRBJ2-7, the V gene TRBV29-1; no firm D call. V lost 4 bases and J lost 5, with 12 bases in between. This CDR3 region has 12 residues. Germline V gives CDR1 SQVTM, CDR2 ANQGSEA. CDR3 nucleotides: TGCAGCGTTGTTCCTCGAGAGCACGAGCAGTACTTC. This gives the protein CSVVPREHEQYF.

This clonotype was observed a handful of times. This sequence joins TRBV29-1 and TRBJ2-7, with D possibly called TRBD1 or TRBD2 (5 bases each). The length of the CDR3 is 13 residues. V was pared by 6 bases and J by 2 bases, with 14 bases between. The germline CDR1 and CDR2 sequences are SQVTM and ANQGSEA. The CDR3 DNA reads TGCAGCGTCGGGACCCTAAAGGCCTACGAGCAGTACTTC. As protein: CSVGTLKAYEQYF.

The chain employs TRBV6-4 and TRBJ2-3; TRBD2 matches 11 bases. The CDR3 contains 16 residues. Germline V gene lookup returns CDR1 MRHNA and CDR2 SNTAGT. V dropped 0 bases and J dropped 2; count of bases not matched to a gene: 1. The DNA for the CDR3 is TGTGCCAGCAGTGACTCTAGCGGGAGGGCCACAGATACGCAGTATTTT. Encoded protein: CASSDSSGRATDTQYF.

The table lists this clonotype with many counts. This sequence joins TRBV9 and TRBJ2-1; D remains ambiguous. This CDR3 contains 13 residues. Germline CDR1 is SGDLS and CDR2 is YYNGEE. The V end lost 3 bases, the J end lost 3 bases, and 7 bases lay between the germline ends. The CDR3 loop is CASSASDYNEQFF. As DNA, the CDR3 is TGTGCCAGCAGCGCTTCGGACTACAATGAGCAGTTCTTC.

This clonotype was recorded many times. The V gene is TRBV12-3 or TRBV12-4, the J gene TRBJ2-5; D ambiguous. The CDR3 consists of 10 residues. V gave up 8 bases and J gave up 2 bases, with 3 bases separating them. The CDR3 DNA reads as TGTGCCAGCGGTCAAGAGACCCAGTACTTC. Protein sequence: CASGQETQYF.

This clonotype was seen a few times. The rearrangement uses TRBV4-2 and TRBJ2-7; no clear D. V was pared by 4 bases and J by 0 bases, with 16 bases between. Germline V lookup: CDR1 LGHNA, CDR2 YNFKEQ. The CDR3 totals 16 residues. CDR3 sequence (DNA): TGTGCCAGCAGCCGAGAGACATCTCCGAGCTCCTACGAGCAGTACTTC. This codes for CASSRETSPSSYEQYF.

The chain has TRBV27 and TRBJ1-1, with unresolved D. The V gene lost 2 bases and the J gene lost 3 bases, with 7 bases spanning the gap. The CDR3 has 13 residues. CDR1 is MNHEY and CDR2 is SMNVEV in the germline V gene (reference sequence). CDR3 region: CASSLKWHTEAFF. The DNA of the CDR3 is TGTGCCAGCAGTTTAAAGTGGCACACTGAAGCTTTCTTT.

This clonotype was seen at least ten times. The CDR3 DNA sequence: TGTGCCATCAAGCCTGGGACAGGGGCCGAAAACTATGGCTACACCTTC. The encoded protein is CAIKPGTGAENYGYTF. The V gene is TRBV10-3, the J gene TRBJ1-2, with TRBD1 matching 10 bases. The CDR3 extends over 16 amino acids. J lost 2 bases, V lost 7 bases, and 10 bases had no gene match. Germline CDR1 reads ENHRY; CDR2 reads SYGVKD.

This clonotype was observed a handful of times. In nucleotides, the CDR3 is TGCGCCAGCAGCTCGGAGGGGGCTACGAGGATTCAGTACTTC. Translation gives CASSSEGATRIQYF. The chain couples TRBV5-1 to TRBJ2-4; weak D call: TRBD1 (7 bases). The V and J ends lost 3 bases and 10 bases respectively, with 17 bases between them. CDR1 and CDR2 from the germline V gene are SGHRS and YFSETQ. The CDR3 sequence is 14 residues long.

This clonotype was seen many times. Here the CDR3 DNA reads TGCAGTGCTAGAACCGAGGGACGGGGGTCCTATCAGCCCCAGCATTTT. As protein: CSARTEGRGSYQPQHF. V and J are TRBV20-1 and TRBJ1-5; D is perhaps TRBD1 (5 bases). V shed 2 bases and J shed 5 bases, with 19 bases lying between them. There are 16 residues in the CDR3. CDR1 is DFQATT, CDR2 SNEGSKA, per germline (reference sequence).

This clonotype is medium-sized (0.01 to 0.1%). This chain links TRBV6-4 with TRBJ1-5, with a tentative D call TRBD1 (5 bases). Germline V gives CDR1 MRHNA, CDR2 SNTAGT. V gave up 6 bases and J gave up 0 bases, with 6 bases separating them. The CDR3 sequence is 13 residues long. This CDR3 is CASSRDSNQPQHF. The CDR3 nucleotides read TGTGCCAGCAGCAGGGATAGCAATCAGCCCCAGCATTTT.

The V gene is TRBV12-3 or TRBV12-4, the J gene TRBJ2-3; no reliable D call. The germline V and J ends were trimmed by 5 bases and 6 bases, with 27 bases remaining between them. The CDR3 loop spans 18 amino acids. The CDR3 here is CASSPHPARKLGEDTQYF. CDR3 DNA: TGTGCCAGCAGTCCGCACCCGGCTAGGAAGTTAGGCGAGGATACGCAGTATTTT.

This clonotype was detected ten times or more. V gene TRBV24-1 combines with J gene TRBJ1-2; the D is unclear. Trimming removed 1 base at V and 9 bases at J, with 8 bases between. The length of the CDR3 is 12 residues. From germline, CDR1 is KGHDR and CDR2 SFDVKD. The CDR3 nucleotides read TGTGCCACCAGTGATTTAGGAGGGCGCTACACCTTC. It encodes CATSDLGGRYTF.

This clonotype has a handful of counts. The chain combines TRBV20-1 with TRBJ2-4, with 7 bases fitting TRBD1. Per the germline V gene, CDR1 is DFQATT and CDR2 is SNEGSKA (reference sequence). The CDR3 runs to 15 residues. After removal of 3 bases from V and 3 bases from J, the junction contained 8 bases not matched to a gene. Written as DNA, the CDR3 is TGCAGTGCTAGGGAAACAGGGGTCAGCAAAAACATTCAGTACTTC. Protein: CSARETGVSKNIQYF.

This clonotype came up many times. The rearrangement uses TRBV12-3 or TRBV12-4 and TRBJ1-1, with unresolved D. The CDR3 consists of 11 residues. Deletions cut 2 bases from V and 7 bases from J, with 5 bases between. The CDR3 region is CASSLYDEAFF. CDR3 nucleotide sequence: TGTGCCAGCAGTTTATATGATGAAGCTTTCTTT.

The table lists this clonotype with many counts. The chain employs TRBV29-1 and TRBJ1-1, with D unclear. Germline CDR1 reads SQVTM; CDR2 reads ANQGSEA. The CDR3 length is 13 residues. The V end was cut by 5 bases, the J end by 0 bases, with 10 bases between. DNA for the CDR3: TGCAGCGTTTCAAACGAGGTGAACACTGAAGCTTTCTTT. Translated: CSVSNEVNTEAFF.

This clonotype was detected many times. The chain has TRBV27 and TRBJ2-5; 10 nucleotides align to TRBD1. V was clipped by 6 bases and J by 5 bases; unmatched bases: 3. The CDR3 consists of 13 residues. Germline-derived CDR1 and CDR2 are MNHEY and SMNVEV (reference sequence). The CDR3 coding sequence is TGTGCCAGCAGGACAGGGGGCATTGAGACCCAGTACTTC. Amino acid sequence: CASRTGGIETQYF.

This clonotype was detected many times. The genes are TRBV20-1 and TRBJ1-2, with 9 nucleotides matching TRBD1. Per the germline V gene, CDR1 is DFQATT and CDR2 is SNEGSKA (reference sequence). The CDR3 totals 15 residues. Trimming cost V 3 bases and J 7 bases; bases outside gene matches: 12. The CDR3 reads CSARVPGQGGGGYTF. CDR3 sequence (DNA): TGCAGTGCTAGGGTGCCGGGACAGGGAGGAGGTGGCTACACCTTC.

Ten or more counts support this clonotype. This chain links TRBV11-2 with TRBJ2-3; D not certain. Germline loops: CDR1 SGHAT, CDR2 FQNNGV. Trimming removed 5 bases from V and 6 bases from J, with 6 bases in between. The CDR3 contains 11 residues. The CDR3 DNA reads TGTGCCAGCAGCCTTTGGGATACGCAGTATTTT. Translated: CASSLWDTQYF.

This clonotype was picked up many times. The chain employs TRBV5-8 and TRBJ1-4; D unclear. Germline lookup yields CDR1 SGHTS and CDR2 YDEGEE. Trimming removed 4 bases from V and 6 bases from J, with 13 bases in between. This CDR3 comprises 14 residues. The CDR3 is CASSADQAYEKLFF. The DNA of the CDR3 is TGTGCCAGCAGCGCGGATCAGGCGTATGAAAAACTGTTTTTT. The full variable domain, rest sourced from reference TRBV5-8 and TRBJ1-4, is EAGVTQSPTHLIKTRGQQATLRCSPISGHTSVYWYQQALGLGLQFLLWYDEGEERNRGNFPPRFSGRQFPNYSSELNVNALELEDSALYLCASSADQAYEKLFFGSGTQLSVL.

This clonotype was picked up many times. The chain has TRBV19 and TRBJ1-1; weak D call: TRBD1 (5 bases). The CDR3 consists of 15 residues. Germline V gene lookup returns CDR1 LNHDA and CDR2 SQIVND (reference sequence). The V gene lost 6 bases and the J gene lost 1 base, with 15 bases spanning the gap. The CDR3 region has the DNA TGTGCCAGTAGCAGGGATCGCCAGTCGAACACTGAAGCTTTCTTT. Translated, it gives CASSRDRQSNTEAFF.

There are many counts of this clonotype. The rearrangement links TRBV12-3 or TRBV12-4 to TRBJ2-7; either TRBD1 or TRBD2 may supply D (5 bases each). The CDR3 totals 15 residues. V lost 7 bases to trimming and J lost 2 bases, with 18 bases between them. DNA for the CDR3: TGTGCCAGCATCCCTCCTCCCGAGGGGACCTACGAGCAGTACTTC. Translated, it gives CASIPPPEGTYEQYF.